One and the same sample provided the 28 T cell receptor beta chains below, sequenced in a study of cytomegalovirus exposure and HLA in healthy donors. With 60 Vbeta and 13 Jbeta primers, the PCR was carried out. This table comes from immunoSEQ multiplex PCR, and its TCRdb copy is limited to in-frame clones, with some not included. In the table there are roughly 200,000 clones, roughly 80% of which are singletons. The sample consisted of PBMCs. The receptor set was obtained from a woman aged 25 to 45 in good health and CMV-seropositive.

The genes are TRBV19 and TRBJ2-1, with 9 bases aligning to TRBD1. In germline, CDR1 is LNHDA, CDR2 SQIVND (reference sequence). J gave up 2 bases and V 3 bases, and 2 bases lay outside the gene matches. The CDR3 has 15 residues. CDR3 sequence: CASSMGQGPYNEQFF. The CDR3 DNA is TGTGCCAGTAGTATGGGACAGGGTCCCTACAATGAGCAGTTCTTC.

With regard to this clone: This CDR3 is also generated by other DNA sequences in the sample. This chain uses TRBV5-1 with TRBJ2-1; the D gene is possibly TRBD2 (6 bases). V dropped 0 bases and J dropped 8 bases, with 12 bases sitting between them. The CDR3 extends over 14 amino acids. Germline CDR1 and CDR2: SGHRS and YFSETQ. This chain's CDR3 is CASSLELAIDEQFF. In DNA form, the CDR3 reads TGCGCCAGCAGCTTGGAGCTAGCGATCGATGAGCAGTTCTTC.

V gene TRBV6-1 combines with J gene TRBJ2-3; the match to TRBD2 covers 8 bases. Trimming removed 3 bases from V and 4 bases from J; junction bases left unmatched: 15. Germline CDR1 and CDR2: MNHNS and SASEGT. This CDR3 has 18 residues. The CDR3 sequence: CASSEVPGASGSPDTQYF. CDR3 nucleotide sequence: TGTGCCAGCAGTGAGGTCCCCGGAGCCAGCGGGAGCCCAGATACGCAGTATTTT.

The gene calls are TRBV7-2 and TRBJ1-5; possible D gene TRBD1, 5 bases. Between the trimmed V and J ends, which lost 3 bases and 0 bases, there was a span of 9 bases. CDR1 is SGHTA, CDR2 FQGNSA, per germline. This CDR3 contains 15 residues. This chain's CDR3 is CASSFTGNSNQPQHF. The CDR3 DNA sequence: TGTGCCAGCAGCTTTACAGGCAATAGCAATCAGCCCCAGCATTTT.

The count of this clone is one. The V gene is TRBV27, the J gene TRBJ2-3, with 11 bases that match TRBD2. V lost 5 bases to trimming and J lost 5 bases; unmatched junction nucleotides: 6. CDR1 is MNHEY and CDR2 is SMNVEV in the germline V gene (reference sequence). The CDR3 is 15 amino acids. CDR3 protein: CASSLAGGWGDTQYF. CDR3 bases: TGTGCCAGCAGTCTAGCGGGAGGTTGGGGAGATACGCAGTATTTT.

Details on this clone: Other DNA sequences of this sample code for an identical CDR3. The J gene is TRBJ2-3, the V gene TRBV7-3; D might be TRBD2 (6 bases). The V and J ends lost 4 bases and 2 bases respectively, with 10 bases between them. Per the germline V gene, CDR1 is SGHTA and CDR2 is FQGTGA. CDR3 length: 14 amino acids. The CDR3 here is CASSSSGYTDTQYF. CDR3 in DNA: TGTGCCAGCAGCTCGAGCGGGTACACAGATACGCAGTATTTT.

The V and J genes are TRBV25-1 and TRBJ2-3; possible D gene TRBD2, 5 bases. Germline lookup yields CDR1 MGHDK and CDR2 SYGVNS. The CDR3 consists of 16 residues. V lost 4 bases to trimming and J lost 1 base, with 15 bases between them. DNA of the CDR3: TGTGCCAGCAGTGCACCGGACTTAACGGGCACAGATACGCAGTATTTT. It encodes CASSAPDLTGTDTQYF.

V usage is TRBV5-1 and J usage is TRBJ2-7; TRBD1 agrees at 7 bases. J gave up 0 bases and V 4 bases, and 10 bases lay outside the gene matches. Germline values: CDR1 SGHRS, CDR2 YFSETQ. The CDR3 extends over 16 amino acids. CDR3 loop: CASSLRPGQFSYEQYF. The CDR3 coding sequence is TGCGCCAGCAGCCTACGACCGGGACAGTTCTCCTACGAGCAGTACTTC.

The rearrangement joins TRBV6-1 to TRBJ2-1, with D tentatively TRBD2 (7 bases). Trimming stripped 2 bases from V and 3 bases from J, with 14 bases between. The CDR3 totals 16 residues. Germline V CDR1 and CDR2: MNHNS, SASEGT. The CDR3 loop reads CASSELRGGLYNEQFF. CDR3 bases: TGTGCCAGCAGTGAATTGAGGGGGGGCCTCTACAATGAGCAGTTCTTC.

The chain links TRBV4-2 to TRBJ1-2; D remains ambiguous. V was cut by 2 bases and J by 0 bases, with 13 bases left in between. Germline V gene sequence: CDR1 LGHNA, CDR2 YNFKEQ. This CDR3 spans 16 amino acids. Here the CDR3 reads CASSQTQTATNYGYTF. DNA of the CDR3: TGTGCCAGCAGCCAAACACAGACGGCCACTAACTATGGCTACACCTTC.

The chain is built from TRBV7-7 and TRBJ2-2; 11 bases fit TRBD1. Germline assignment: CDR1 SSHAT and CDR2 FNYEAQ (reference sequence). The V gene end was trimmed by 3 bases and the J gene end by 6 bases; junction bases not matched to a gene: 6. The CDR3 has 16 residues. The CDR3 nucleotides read TGTGCCAGCAGCTTTCAAGGACAGGGGGCCGCCGGGGAGCTGTTTTTT. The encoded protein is CASSFQGQGAAGELFF.

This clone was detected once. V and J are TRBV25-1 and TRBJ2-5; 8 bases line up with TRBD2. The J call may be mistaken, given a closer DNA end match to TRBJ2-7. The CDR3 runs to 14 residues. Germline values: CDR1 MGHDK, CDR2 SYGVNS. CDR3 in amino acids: CASRPGTRYYEQYF. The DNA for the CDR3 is TGTGCCAGCAGGCCCGGGACTAGATACTACGAGCAGTACTTC.

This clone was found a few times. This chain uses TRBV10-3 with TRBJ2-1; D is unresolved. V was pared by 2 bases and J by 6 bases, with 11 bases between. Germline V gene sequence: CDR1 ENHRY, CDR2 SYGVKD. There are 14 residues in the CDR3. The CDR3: CAISETPPGNEQFF. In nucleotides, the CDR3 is TGTGCCATCAGTGAGACTCCCCCGGGCAATGAGCAGTTCTTC.

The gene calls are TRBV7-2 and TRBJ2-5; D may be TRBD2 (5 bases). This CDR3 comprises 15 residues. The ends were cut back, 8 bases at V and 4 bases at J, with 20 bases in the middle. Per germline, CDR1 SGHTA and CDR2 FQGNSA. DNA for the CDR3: TGTGCCAGCGTTTGGAGTAGCGCCGCGAGAGAGACCCAGTACTTC. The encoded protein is CASVWSSAARETQYF.

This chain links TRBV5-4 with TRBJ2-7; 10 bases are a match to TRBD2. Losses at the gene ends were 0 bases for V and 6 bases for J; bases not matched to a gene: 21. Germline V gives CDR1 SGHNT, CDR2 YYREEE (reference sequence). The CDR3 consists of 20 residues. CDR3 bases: TGTGCCAGCAGCTTGGCCAACGAAAAAGCGGGAGGGTTATCGACGGGCGAGCAGTACTTC. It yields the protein CASSLANEKAGGLSTGEQYF.

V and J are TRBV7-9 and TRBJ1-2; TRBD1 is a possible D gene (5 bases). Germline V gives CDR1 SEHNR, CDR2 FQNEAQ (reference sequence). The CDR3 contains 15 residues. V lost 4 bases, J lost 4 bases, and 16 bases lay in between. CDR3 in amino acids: CASSSYAGQGYGYTF. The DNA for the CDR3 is TGTGCCAGCAGCTCCTACGCGGGGCAGGGCTATGGCTACACCTTC.

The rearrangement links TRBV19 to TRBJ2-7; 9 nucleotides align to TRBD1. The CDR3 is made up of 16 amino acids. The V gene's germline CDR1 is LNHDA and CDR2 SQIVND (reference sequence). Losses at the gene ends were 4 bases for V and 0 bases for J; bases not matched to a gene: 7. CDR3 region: CASSNTWTGASYEQYF. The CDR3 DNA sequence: TGTGCCAGTAGTAACACTTGGACAGGGGCCTCCTACGAGCAGTACTTC.

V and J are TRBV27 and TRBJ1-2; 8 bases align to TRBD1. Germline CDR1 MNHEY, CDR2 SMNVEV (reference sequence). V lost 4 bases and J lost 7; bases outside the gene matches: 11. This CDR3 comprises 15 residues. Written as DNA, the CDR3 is TGTGCCAGCAGTTCGCAGGGGGCTGAGAAGTTTGGCTACACCTTC. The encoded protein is CASSSQGAEKFGYTF.

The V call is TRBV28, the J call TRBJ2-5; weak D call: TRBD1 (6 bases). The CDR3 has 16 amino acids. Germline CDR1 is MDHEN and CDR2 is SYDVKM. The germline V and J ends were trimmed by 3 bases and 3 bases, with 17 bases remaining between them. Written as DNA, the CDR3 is TGTGCCAGCAGTTTGCTTAGGGGGACCGGGAAAGAGACCCAGTACTTC. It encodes CASSLLRGTGKETQYF.

CDR3 in DNA: TGTGCCAGCAGCCCCAGGACAGGGTGGTATGAGCAGTACTTC. Translating it yields CASSPRTGWYEQYF. The chain has TRBV7-8 and TRBJ2-7, with 8 bases that match TRBD1. CDR1 SGHVS and CDR2 FQNEAQ come from the germline V gene. CDR3 length: 14 amino acids. The junction had 10 bases not matched to a gene; V was cut back by 5 bases and J by 7 bases.

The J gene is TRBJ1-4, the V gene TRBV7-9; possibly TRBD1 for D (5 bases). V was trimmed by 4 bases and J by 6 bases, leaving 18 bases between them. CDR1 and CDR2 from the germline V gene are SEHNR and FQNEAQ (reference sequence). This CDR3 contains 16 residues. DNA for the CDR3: TGTGCCAGCAGCTCTTATGGTGATGGGGGGGATGAAAAACTGTTTTTT. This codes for CASSSYGDGGDEKLFF.

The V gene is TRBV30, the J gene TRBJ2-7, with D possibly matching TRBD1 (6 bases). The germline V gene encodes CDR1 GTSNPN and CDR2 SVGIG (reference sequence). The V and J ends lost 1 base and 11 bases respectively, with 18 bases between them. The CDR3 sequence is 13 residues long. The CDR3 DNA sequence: TGTGCCTGGAGTGCGGGGCCAGGGGTCGCAGAGTACTTC. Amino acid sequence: CAWSAGPGVAEYF.

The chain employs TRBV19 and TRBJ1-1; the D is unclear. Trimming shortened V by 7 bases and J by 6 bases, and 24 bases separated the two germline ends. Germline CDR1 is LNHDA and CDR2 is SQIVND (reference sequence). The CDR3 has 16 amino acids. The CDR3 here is CASTLRAGRDRPEAFF. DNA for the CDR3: TGTGCCAGTACCCTCCGGGCCGGTCGGGATAGGCCTGAAGCTTTCTTT.

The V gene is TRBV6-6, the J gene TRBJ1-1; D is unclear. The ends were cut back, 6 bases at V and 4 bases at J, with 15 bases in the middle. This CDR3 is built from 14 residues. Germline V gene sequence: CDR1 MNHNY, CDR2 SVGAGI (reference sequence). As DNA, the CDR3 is TGTGCCAGCAGGGCAGTCTCGCTCCCCACTGAAGCTTTCTTT. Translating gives CASRAVSLPTEAFF.

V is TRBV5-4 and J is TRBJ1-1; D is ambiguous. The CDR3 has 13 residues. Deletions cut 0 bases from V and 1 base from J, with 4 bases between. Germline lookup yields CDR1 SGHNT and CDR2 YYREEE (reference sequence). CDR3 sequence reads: CASSLGANTEAFF. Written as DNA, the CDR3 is TGTGCCAGCAGCTTGGGAGCGAACACTGAAGCTTTCTTT.

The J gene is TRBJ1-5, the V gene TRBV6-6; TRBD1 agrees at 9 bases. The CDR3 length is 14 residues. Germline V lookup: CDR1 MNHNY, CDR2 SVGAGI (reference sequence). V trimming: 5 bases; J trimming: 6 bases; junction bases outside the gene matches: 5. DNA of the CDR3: TGTGCCAGCAGTCAACAGGGGGCTTTTCAGCCCCAGCATTTT. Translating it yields CASSQQGAFQPQHF.

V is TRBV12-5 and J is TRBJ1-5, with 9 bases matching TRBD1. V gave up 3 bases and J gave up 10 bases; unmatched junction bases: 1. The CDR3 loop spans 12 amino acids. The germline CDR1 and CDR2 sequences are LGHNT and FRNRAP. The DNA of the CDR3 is TGTGCTAGTGGTTTCACAGGGGGCCCCCAGCATTTT. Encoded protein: CASGFTGGPQHF.

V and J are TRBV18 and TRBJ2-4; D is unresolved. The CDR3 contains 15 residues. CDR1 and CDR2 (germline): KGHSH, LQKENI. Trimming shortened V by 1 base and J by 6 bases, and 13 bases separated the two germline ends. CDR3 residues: CASSPLTTGGNIQYF. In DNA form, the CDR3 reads TGTGCCAGCTCACCACTTACGACCGGCGGAAACATTCAGTACTTC.